The 17 T cell receptor beta chains presented below share a single source sample, sequenced in a study of T cell repertoires in cytomegalovirus infection. TCRdb used MiXCR to reprocess the reads, holding one entry per CDR3 protein. Here the sample spans fewer than 650,000 distinct CDR3 sequences, around two fifths being singletons. These TCRs' antigens remain unknown. Sequences were derived from cultured PBMCs, sampled from culture after CMV antigen stimulation. These receptors originate from a human donor in good health (CMV status not recorded). Some clones in this sample may be carry-over from other donors' samples.

This clonotype has ten or more counts. The rearrangement joins TRBV7-8 to TRBJ2-1; D not certain. V lost 5 bases and J 5 bases, leaving 13 bases between the germline ends. This CDR3 region has 14 residues. Germline V gene lookup returns CDR1 SGHVS and CDR2 FQNEAQ. The CDR3 DNA reads as TGTGCCAGCAGCCCATTTGCGTTGGACAATGAGCAGTTCTTC. Translation: CASSPFALDNEQFF.

This clonotype was recorded only once. This chain joins TRBV7-2 and TRBJ2-2; D perhaps matches TRBD2 (6 bases). Germline CDR1 and CDR2: SGHTA and FQGNSA. Trimming cost V 3 bases and J 7 bases, with 12 bases left between them. The CDR3 runs 14 residues. CDR3 sequence (DNA): TGTGCCAGCAGCTTGGTTCGCGGGATCGGGGAGCTGTTTTTT. As protein: CASSLVRGIGELFF.

The DNA of the CDR3 is TGTGCCAGCAGCGTAACGGGGGCGAGCTATGGCTACACCTTC. This translates into CASSVTGASYGYTF. V is TRBV9 and J is TRBJ1-2; D may be TRBD1 (6 bases). Germline loops: CDR1 SGDLS, CDR2 YYNGEE. There are 14 residues in the CDR3. Trimming removed 1 base from V and 4 bases from J, with 11 bases in between.

The V gene is TRBV28, the J gene TRBJ2-7; a weak D match, TRBD2 (6 bases). V lost 7 bases, J lost 4 bases, and 14 bases lay in between. The CDR3 has 13 residues. Germline CDR1 reads MDHEN; CDR2 reads SYDVKM. CDR3 nucleotides: TGTGCCAGCACGGGAGTGGGGGGTTACGAGCAGTACTTC. As protein: CASTGVGGYEQYF.

The chain joins TRBV7-6 to TRBJ2-1, with D perhaps TRBD2 (7 bases). Germline lookup yields CDR1 SGHVS and CDR2 FNYEAQ. Trimming stripped 3 bases from V and 7 bases from J, with 16 bases between. The CDR3 length is 15 residues. In DNA, the CDR3 is TGTGCCAGCAGCTTTCAGACGGGGGGCTATAATGAGCAGTTCTTC. It is translated as CASSFQTGGYNEQFF.

This chain joins TRBV6-2 or TRBV6-3 and TRBJ2-3; 8 positions agree with TRBD1. The CDR3 spans 14 residues. In germline, CDR1 is MNHEY, CDR2 SVGEGT. With V trimmed by 5 bases and J by 4 bases, 5 bases remained unmatched. For the CDR3, the DNA is TGTGCCAGCAGTCCTCAGGGGGCCTCAGATACGCAGTATTTT. Amino acid sequence: CASSPQGASDTQYF.

This clonotype was detected a few times. V and J are TRBV7-2 and TRBJ2-7, with no clear D. Trimming stripped 5 bases from V and 4 bases from J, with 12 bases between. The CDR3 consists of 13 residues. Looked up from germline, CDR1 is SGHTA and CDR2 is FQGNSA. The CDR3 protein is CASSAMGAYEQYF. CDR3 nucleotide sequence: TGTGCCAGCAGCGCCATGGGTGCTTACGAGCAGTACTTC.

The CDR3 DNA reads TGTGCCAGCAGCCCCACCGGGGGATTACTTGGAAACACCATATATTTT. Translating it yields CASSPTGGLLGNTIYF. The chain recombines TRBV7-8 with TRBJ1-3; TRBD1 is a possible D gene (5 bases). The CDR3 sequence is 16 residues long. CDR1 and CDR2 (germline): SGHVS, FQNEAQ. Trimming removed 5 bases at V and 3 bases at J, with 17 bases between.

The chain recombines TRBV4-2 with TRBJ2-1; 14 positions match TRBD2. The germline gives CDR1 LGHNA, CDR2 YNFKEQ. V lost 3 bases and J lost 3; bases outside the gene matches: 7. The CDR3 totals 18 residues. The CDR3 DNA follows: TGTGCCAGCAGCCATCCCACCGGGACTAGCGGGAGCTACAATGAGCAGTTCTTC. It yields the protein CASSHPTGTSGSYNEQFF.

This chain connects TRBV2 to TRBJ2-4, with TRBD2 as a possible D gene (5 bases). CDR3 size: 15 residues. V was shortened by 6 bases and J by 9 bases, with 21 bases between the two germline ends. CDR1 and CDR2 from the germline V gene are SNHLY and FYNNEI. The CDR3 DNA reads TGTGCCAGCAGGGGGAATGTCCTAAGCGGTGGCATTCAGTACTTC. Protein product: CASRGNVLSGGIQYF.

The rearrangement uses TRBV7-8 and TRBJ1-2, with 7 bases matching TRBD1. Germline assignment: CDR1 SGHVS and CDR2 FQNEAQ. Losses at the gene ends were 5 bases for V and 7 bases for J; bases not matched to a gene: 13. The CDR3 runs to 15 residues. CDR3 region: CASSRWEGASRGYTF. The CDR3 DNA follows: TGTGCCAGCAGCCGTTGGGAGGGGGCGTCTCGTGGCTACACCTTC.

The chain carries TRBV25-1 and TRBJ1-1; 8 bases are a match to TRBD1. This CDR3 comprises 14 residues. V shed 7 bases, J shed 2 bases, and the junction held 6 bases outside the gene matches. Per the germline V gene, CDR1 is MGHDK and CDR2 is SYGVNS. The CDR3 coding sequence is TGTGCCAGCATAGGTGGGACAGGAAACACTGAAGCTTTCTTT. Translation: CASIGGTGNTEAFF.

This clonotype was counted between two and nine times. The genes are TRBV6-2 or TRBV6-3 and TRBJ2-5; a possible D gene is TRBD1 (7 bases). The CDR3 length is 14 residues. Per germline, CDR1 MNHEY and CDR2 SVGEGT. Trimming pared 8 bases from V and 5 bases from J, leaving 18 bases between. The CDR3 is CASCLQGGQETQYF. Here the CDR3 DNA reads TGTGCCAGCTGTCTCCAGGGGGGACAGGAGACCCAGTACTTC.

The gene calls are TRBV20-1 and TRBJ1-3; 9 bases agree with TRBD1. J gave up 4 bases and V 2 bases, and 3 bases lay outside the gene matches. Germline V CDR1 and CDR2: DFQATT, SNEGSKA (reference sequence). This CDR3 comprises 14 residues. In DNA form, the CDR3 reads TGCAGTGCTAGATCGGGACAGGGAGGAAACACCATATATTTT. It specifies CSARSGQGGNTIYF.

The chain employs TRBV6-1 and TRBJ2-3; D is tentatively TRBD1 or TRBD2 (6 bases each). The V gene's germline CDR1 is MNHNS and CDR2 SASEGT. V was clipped by 6 bases and J by 3 bases, with 16 bases between them. There are 15 residues in the CDR3. As DNA, the CDR3 is TGTGCCAGCAGCCTTGTGGGGGGCGAAACAGATACGCAGTATTTT. This codes for CASSLVGGETDTQYF.

This clonotype appeared a few times. V usage is TRBV2 and J usage is TRBJ1-5; TRBD1 matches 10 bases. The CDR3 contains 16 residues. Per germline, CDR1 SNHLY and CDR2 FYNNEI. V lost 7 bases to trimming and J lost 1 base; unmatched junction nucleotides: 7. The CDR3 region is CASKRQGAASNQPQHF. The CDR3 bases are TGTGCCAGCAAAAGACAGGGGGCGGCGAGCAATCAGCCCCAGCATTTT. Complete variable domain (other parts from reference TRBV2 and TRBJ1-5): EPEVTQTPSHQVTQMGQEVILRCVPISNHLYFYWYRQILGQKVEFLVSFYNNEISEKSEIFDDQFSVERPDGSNFTLKIRSTKLEDSAMYFCASKRQGAASNQPQHFGDGTRLSIL.

This clonotype occurred a few times. This sequence joins TRBV7-2 and TRBJ1-3; D call uncertain. V was trimmed by 4 bases and J by 9 bases, leaving 19 bases between them. Germline lookup yields CDR1 SGHTA and CDR2 FQGNSA. The CDR3 extends over 15 amino acids. This CDR3 reads CASSSRTRLLGTIYF. CDR3 bases: TGTGCCAGCAGCTCGCGGACCCGTCTGTTAGGCACCATATATTTT.